Listed here are 14 T cell receptor beta chains from one sample, sequenced in a study of blood T cells in healthy people across ages (dated by TCRdb to the mid-2010s). The library was built by means of 5' RACE. TCRdb shows the sequencer as Illumina HiSeq 2500. The second PCR ran for roughly 7 to 11 cycles and used a J-beta primer mix along with a sample-barcoded 5' primer. Starting from the raw public reads, TCRdb applied fastp trimming at Q25, assembled clones with MiXCR and retained in-frame beta chains. For every CDR3 protein sequence, its rows merge into one entry that carries the most common genes and DNA. The table for this sample lists roughly 1,700,000 distinct CDR3 sequences; roughly 30% of them were counted only once. The top ten clones comprise about 7.7% of the sample. What was sequenced was blood. These receptors came from a young woman in good health.

This chain uses TRBV3-1 with TRBJ2-5; possible D gene TRBD2, 6 bases. The J call may not be correct, given that the DNA end is closer to TRBJ2-7. CDR3 length: 13 amino acids. From germline, CDR1 is LGHDT and CDR2 YNNKEL (reference sequence). CDR3: CASSQVRRGEQYF. The CDR3, as DNA: TGTGCCAGCAGCCAAGTGAGGCGGGGCGAGCAGTACTTC.

This clonotype was picked up many times. This rearrangement joins TRBV20-1 to TRBJ1-2, with TRBD1 matching 9 bases. In germline, CDR1 is DFQATT, CDR2 SNEGSKA (reference sequence). The CDR3 contains 16 residues. Trimming removed 3 bases from V and 6 bases from J; junction bases left unmatched: 14. The CDR3 sequence: CSASPIHGDRAHGYTF. The CDR3 DNA follows: TGCAGTGCTAGCCCTATCCACGGGGACAGGGCACATGGCTACACCTTC.

The gene calls are TRBV10-3 and TRBJ2-5, with 9 nucleotides matching TRBD2. V lost 8 bases to trimming and J lost 7 bases; unmatched junction nucleotides: 11. Germline CDR1 ENHRY, CDR2 SYGVKD. This CDR3 region has 14 residues. Here the CDR3 reads CAISSSGGMGTQYF. The CDR3 bases are TGTGCCATCTCCTCGAGCGGGGGGATGGGGACCCAGTACTTC.

This chain links TRBV29-1 with TRBJ1-6, with D maybe TRBD1 (6 bases). The CDR3 is 13 residues long. Germline CDR1 is SQVTM and CDR2 is ANQGSEA. V was cut by 2 bases and J by 7 bases, with 9 bases left in between. This CDR3 is CSVETGRNSPLHF. CDR3 nucleotide sequence: TGCAGCGTTGAAACAGGGCGCAATTCACCCCTCCACTTT.

V usage is TRBV7-9 and J usage is TRBJ2-5, with 8 bases identical to TRBD1. The CDR3 length is 15 residues. The V and J ends lost 2 bases and 3 bases, in that order; junction bases with no gene match: 5. Germline assignment: CDR1 SEHNR and CDR2 FQNEAQ (reference sequence). The CDR3 region is CASSLIRGREETQYF. CDR3 DNA: TGTGCCAGCAGCTTAATCAGGGGGCGAGAAGAGACCCAGTACTTC.

This clonotype was seen at least ten times. This chain connects TRBV12-3 or TRBV12-4 to TRBJ2-1, with a tentative D call TRBD1 (6 bases). Trimming removed 2 bases from V and 1 base from J, with 12 bases in between. The CDR3 extends over 16 amino acids. For the CDR3, the DNA is TGTGCCAGCAGTTTAAGCAGGGGTAGGTCCTACAATGAGCAGTTCTTC. Translated: CASSLSRGRSYNEQFF.

This clonotype was seen a handful of times. The chain uses TRBV7-2 and TRBJ2-1; a weak D match, TRBD2 (5 bases). The CDR3 extends over 13 amino acids. V was trimmed by 6 bases and J by 9 bases, leaving 15 bases between them. In germline, CDR1 is SGHTA, CDR2 FQGNSA. CDR3 coding DNA: TGTGCCAGCAGAGCACTAGGCGCGGGTGAGCAGTTCTTC. Protein product: CASRALGAGEQFF.

In this sample, this clonotype turned up many times. The gene calls are TRBV20-1 and TRBJ2-7; 10 positions match TRBD1. Germline V gene data show CDR1 as DFQATT and CDR2 as SNEGSKA (reference sequence). The CDR3 extends over 15 amino acids. J gave up 7 bases and V 5 bases, and 14 bases lay outside the gene matches. The CDR3 coding sequence is TGCAGTGCTTCTCCCGTCCGGGACAGGGGAGAGGAGCAGTACTTC. Translated, it gives CSASPVRDRGEEQYF.

There are a few counts of this clonotype. The gene calls are TRBV12-3 or TRBV12-4 and TRBJ2-1; D perhaps matches TRBD1 (5 bases). The V end lost 6 bases, the J end lost 8 bases, and 17 bases lay between the germline ends. The CDR3 contains 14 residues. The CDR3 protein is CASSARSVGDEQFF. CDR3 in DNA: TGTGCCAGCAGCGCTAGATCCGTAGGGGATGAGCAGTTCTTC.

This chain joins TRBV10-3 and TRBJ2-3, with 7 positions matching TRBD2. This CDR3 has 14 residues. J gave up 4 bases and V 5 bases, and 6 bases lay outside the gene matches. Germline CDR1 ENHRY, CDR2 SYGVKD. In DNA, the CDR3 is TGTGCCATCAGTTCCGGGAGGAAGGCAGATACGCAGTATTTT. This codes for CAISSGRKADTQYF.

A remark on this clonotype: One end of the junction does not line up with germline, which may come from a read error. This chain uses TRBV10-1 with TRBJ2-4, with unresolved D. Looked up from germline, CDR1 is WNHNN and CDR2 is SYGVQD (reference sequence). This CDR3 has 13 residues. The CDR3 DNA reads as TGTGCCAGCAGTGGACGGTCGGAAAACATTCAGTACTTC. It yields the protein CASSGRSENIQYF.

The V call is TRBV24-1, the J call TRBJ2-1; maybe TRBD1 (6 bases). CDR1 and CDR2 (germline): KGHDR, SFDVKD. V was cut by 12 bases and J by 6 bases, with 14 bases left in between. The CDR3 is made up of 12 amino acids. The CDR3 nucleotides read TGTGCCCCCAAGTTAGGGGGCAATGAGCAGTTCTTC. Amino acids: CAPKLGGNEQFF.

The J gene is TRBJ1-6, the V gene TRBV20-1; D uncertain. The V gene's germline CDR1 is DFQATT and CDR2 SNEGSKA (reference sequence). This CDR3 has 14 amino acids. Trimming removed 0 bases at V and 10 bases at J, with 13 bases between. The CDR3 bases are TGCAGTGCTAGAGATACTCTAGGGAGGTCACCCCTCCACTTT. Translation gives CSARDTLGRSPLHF.

This clonotype was recorded at least ten times. This chain links TRBV29-1 with TRBJ1-1, with 9 bases that match TRBD1. The V gene end was trimmed by 4 bases and the J gene end by 0 bases; junction bases not matched to a gene: 0. CDR3 length: 13 amino acids. Germline loops: CDR1 SQVTM, CDR2 ANQGSEA. The CDR3 DNA sequence: TGCAGCGTTGGGACAGGGGTGAACACTGAAGCTTTCTTT. This sequence encodes CSVGTGVNTEAFF.